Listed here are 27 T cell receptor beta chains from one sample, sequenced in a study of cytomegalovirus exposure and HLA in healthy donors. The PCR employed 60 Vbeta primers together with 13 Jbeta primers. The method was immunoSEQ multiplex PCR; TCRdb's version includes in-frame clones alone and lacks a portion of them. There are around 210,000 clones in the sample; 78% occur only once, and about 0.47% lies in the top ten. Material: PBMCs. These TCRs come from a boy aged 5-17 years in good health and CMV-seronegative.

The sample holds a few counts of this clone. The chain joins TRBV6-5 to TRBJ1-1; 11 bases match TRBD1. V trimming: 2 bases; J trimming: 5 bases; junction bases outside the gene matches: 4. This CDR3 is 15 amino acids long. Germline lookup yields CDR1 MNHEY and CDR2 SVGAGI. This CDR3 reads CASSYTGQGATEAFF. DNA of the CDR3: TGTGCCAGCAGTTACACCGGACAGGGGGCGACTGAAGCTTTCTTT.

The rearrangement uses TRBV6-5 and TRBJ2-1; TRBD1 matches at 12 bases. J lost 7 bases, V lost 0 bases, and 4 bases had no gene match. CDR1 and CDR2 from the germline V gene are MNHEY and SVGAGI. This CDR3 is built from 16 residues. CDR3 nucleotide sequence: TGTGCCAGCAGTTACTCGGGGGGACAGGGGGCGAATGAGCAGTTCTTC. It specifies CASSYSGGQGANEQFF.

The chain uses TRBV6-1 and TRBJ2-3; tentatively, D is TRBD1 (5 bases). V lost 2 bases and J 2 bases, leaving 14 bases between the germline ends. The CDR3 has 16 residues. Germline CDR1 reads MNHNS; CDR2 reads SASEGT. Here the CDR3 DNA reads TGTGCCAGCAGTGAATTCTCGGACACGACCACAGATACGCAGTATTTT. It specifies CASSEFSDTTTDTQYF.

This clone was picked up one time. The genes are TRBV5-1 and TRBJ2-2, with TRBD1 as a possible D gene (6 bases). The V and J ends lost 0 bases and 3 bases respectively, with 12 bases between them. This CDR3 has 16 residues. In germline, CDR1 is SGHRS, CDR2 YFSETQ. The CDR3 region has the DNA TGCGCCAGCAGCTTGGTGGACAGCCTACACACCGGGGAGCTGTTTTTT. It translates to CASSLVDSLHTGELFF.

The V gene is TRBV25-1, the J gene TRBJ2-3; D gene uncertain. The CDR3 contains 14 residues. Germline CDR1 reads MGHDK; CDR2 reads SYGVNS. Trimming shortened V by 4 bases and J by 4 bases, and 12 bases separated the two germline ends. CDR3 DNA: TGTGCCAGCAGTGCTAGACCGACCGCAGATACGCAGTATTTT. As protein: CASSARPTADTQYF. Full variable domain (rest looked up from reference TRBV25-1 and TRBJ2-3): EADIYQTPRYLVIGTGKKITLECSQTMGHDKMYWYQQDPGMELHLIHYSYGVNSTEKGDLSSESTVSRIRTEHFPLTLESARPSHTSQYLCASSARPTADTQYFGPGTRLTVL.

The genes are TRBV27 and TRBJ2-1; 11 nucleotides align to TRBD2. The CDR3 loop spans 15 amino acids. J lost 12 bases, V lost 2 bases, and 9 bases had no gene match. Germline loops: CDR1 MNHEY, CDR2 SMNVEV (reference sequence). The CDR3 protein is CASSLRVAGGNRQFF. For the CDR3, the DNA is TGTGCCAGCAGTTTACGAGTAGCGGGAGGGAATAGGCAGTTCTTC.

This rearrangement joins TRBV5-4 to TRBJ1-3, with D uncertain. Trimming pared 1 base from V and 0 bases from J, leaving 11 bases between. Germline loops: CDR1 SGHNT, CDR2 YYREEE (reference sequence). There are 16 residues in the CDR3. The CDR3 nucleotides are TGTGCCAGCAGCTTGCCTCCCGGGAACTCTGGAAACACCATATATTTT. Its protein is CASSLPPGNSGNTIYF.

Here the CDR3 DNA reads TGTGCCATCAGTGCCCTGACAGGGGCGAACACTGAAGCTTTCTTT. This codes for CAISALTGANTEAFF. The rearrangement joins TRBV10-3 to TRBJ1-1, with 8 positions matching TRBD1. The CDR3 has 15 residues. Trimming cost V 4 bases and J 1 base; bases outside gene matches: 5. Germline V gene sequence: CDR1 ENHRY, CDR2 SYGVKD.

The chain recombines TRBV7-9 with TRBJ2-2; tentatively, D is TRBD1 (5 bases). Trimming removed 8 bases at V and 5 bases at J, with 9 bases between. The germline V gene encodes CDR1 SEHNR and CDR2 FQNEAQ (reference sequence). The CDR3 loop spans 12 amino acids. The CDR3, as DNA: TGTGCCAGCGGCAGGGAAACCGGGGAGCTGTTTTTT. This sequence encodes CASGRETGELFF.

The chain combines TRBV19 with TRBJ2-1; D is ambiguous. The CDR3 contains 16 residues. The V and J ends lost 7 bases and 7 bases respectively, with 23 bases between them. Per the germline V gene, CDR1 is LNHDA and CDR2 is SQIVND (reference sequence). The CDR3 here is CASTLSIWAPYNEQFF. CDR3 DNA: TGTGCCAGTACTCTAAGTATATGGGCTCCGTATAATGAGCAGTTCTTC.

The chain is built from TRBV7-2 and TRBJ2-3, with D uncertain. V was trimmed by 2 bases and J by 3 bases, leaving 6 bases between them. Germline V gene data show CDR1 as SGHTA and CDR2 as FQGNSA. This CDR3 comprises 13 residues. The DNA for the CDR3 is TGTGCCAGCAGCTTACCTATGACAGATACGCAGTATTTT. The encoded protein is CASSLPMTDTQYF.

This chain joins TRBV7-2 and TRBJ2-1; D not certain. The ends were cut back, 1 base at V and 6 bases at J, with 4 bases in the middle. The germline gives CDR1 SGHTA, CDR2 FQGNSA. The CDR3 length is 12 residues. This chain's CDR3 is CASSLGSNEQFF. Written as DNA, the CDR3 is TGTGCCAGCAGCTTAGGGAGCAATGAGCAGTTCTTC.

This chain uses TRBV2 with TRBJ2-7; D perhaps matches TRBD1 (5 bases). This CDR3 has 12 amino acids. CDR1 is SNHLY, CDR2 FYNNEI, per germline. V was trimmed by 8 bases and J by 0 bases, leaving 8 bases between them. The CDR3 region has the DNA TGTGCCAGCCGCGACAGCTCCTACGAGCAGTACTTC. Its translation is CASRDSSYEQYF.

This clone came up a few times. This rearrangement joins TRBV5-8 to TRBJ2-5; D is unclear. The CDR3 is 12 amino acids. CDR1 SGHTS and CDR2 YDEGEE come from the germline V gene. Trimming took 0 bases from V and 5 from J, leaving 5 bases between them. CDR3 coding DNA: TGTGCCAGCAGCTTGGTTACTGAGACCCAGTACTTC. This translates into CASSLVTETQYF.

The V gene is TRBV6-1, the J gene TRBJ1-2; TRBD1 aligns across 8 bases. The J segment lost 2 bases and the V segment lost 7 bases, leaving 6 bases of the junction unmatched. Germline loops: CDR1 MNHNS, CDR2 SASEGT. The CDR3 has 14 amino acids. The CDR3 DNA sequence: TGTGCCAGCACCCGATCAGGGGGCAACTATGGCTACACCTTC. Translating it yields CASTRSGGNYGYTF.

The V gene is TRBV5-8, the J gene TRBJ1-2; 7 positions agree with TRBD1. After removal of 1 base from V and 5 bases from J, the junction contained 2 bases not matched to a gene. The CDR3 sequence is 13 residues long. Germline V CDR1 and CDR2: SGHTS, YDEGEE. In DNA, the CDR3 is TGTGCCAGCAGCTTGATGACAGGGTATGGCTACACCTTC. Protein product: CASSLMTGYGYTF.

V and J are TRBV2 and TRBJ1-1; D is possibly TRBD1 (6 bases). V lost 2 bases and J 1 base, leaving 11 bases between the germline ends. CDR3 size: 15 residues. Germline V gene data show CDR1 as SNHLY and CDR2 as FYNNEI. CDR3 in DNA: TGTGCCAGCAGTGAACAGGGGCCCAAGAACACTGAAGCTTTCTTT. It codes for CASSEQGPKNTEAFF.

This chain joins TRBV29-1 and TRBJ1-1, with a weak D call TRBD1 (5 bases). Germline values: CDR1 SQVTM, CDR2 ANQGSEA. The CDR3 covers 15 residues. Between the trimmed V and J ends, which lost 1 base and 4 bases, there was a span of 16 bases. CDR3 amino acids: CSVEAYRADSTEAFF. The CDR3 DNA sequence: TGCAGCGTTGAAGCGTATAGGGCAGACAGCACTGAAGCTTTCTTT.

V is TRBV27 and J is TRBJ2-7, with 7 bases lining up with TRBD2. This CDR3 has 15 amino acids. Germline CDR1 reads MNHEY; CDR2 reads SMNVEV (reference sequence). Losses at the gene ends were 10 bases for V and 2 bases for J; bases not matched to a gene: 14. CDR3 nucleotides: TGTGCCACCCGAATTTCGCTAGCGGCCGCCTACGAGCAGTACTTC. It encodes CATRISLAAAYEQYF.

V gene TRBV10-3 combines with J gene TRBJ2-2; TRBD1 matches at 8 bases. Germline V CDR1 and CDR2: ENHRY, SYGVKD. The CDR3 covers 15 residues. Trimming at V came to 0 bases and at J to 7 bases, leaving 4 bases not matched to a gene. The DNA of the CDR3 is TGTGCCATCAGTGAGTCGGGGGACAGGAACGGGGAGCTGTTTTTT. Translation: CAISESGDRNGELFF.

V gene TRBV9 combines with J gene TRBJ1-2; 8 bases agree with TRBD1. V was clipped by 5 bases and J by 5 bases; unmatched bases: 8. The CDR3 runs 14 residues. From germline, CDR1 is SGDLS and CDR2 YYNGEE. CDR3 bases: TGTGCCAGCAGGGGGGCGGACAGGGCTTATGGCTACACCTTC. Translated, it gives CASRGADRAYGYTF.

The CDR3 loop reads CASSQGQQTQETQYF. For the CDR3, the DNA is TGCGCCAGCAGCCAAGGACAGCAGACCCAAGAGACCCAGTACTTC. The chain links TRBV4-1 to TRBJ2-5; the D gene is possibly TRBD1 (5 bases). Germline V gives CDR1 MGHRA, CDR2 YSYEKL. This CDR3 region has 15 residues. The ends were cut back, 1 base at V and 1 base at J, with 10 bases in the middle.

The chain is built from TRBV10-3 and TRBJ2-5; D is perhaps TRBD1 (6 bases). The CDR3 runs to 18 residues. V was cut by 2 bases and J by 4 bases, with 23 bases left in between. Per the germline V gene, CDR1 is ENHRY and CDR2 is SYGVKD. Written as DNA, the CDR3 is TGTGCCATCAGTGAGAATCCCAATGCAGGGGCTCCCAGAGAGACCCAGTACTTC. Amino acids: CAISENPNAGAPRETQYF.

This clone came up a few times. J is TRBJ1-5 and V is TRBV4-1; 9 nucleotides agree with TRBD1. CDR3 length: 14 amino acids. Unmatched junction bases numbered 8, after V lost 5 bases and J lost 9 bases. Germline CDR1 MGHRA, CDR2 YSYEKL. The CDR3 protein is CASSVRDRESPQHF. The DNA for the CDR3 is TGCGCCAGCAGCGTCCGGGACAGGGAATCGCCCCAGCATTTT.

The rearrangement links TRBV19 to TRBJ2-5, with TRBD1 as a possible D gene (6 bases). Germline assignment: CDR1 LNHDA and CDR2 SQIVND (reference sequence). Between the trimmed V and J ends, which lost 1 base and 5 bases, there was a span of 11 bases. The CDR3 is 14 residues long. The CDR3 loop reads CASSIGGRGETQYF. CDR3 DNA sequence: TGTGCCAGTAGTATAGGGGGCAGGGGCGAGACCCAGTACTTC.

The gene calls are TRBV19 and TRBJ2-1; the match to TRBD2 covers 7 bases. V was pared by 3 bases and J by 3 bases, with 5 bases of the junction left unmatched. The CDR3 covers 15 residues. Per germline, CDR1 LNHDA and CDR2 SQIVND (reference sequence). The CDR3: CASSIGLVYYNEQFF. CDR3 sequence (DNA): TGTGCCAGTAGTATTGGACTAGTTTACTACAATGAGCAGTTCTTC.

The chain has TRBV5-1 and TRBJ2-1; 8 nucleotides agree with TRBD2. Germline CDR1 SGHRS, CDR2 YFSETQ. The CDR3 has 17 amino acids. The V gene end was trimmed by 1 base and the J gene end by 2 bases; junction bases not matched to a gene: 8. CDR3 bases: TGCGCCAGCAGCTTGAGGCCGGGAGGGCCTACCTACAATGAGCAGTTCTTC. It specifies CASSLRPGGPTYNEQFF.